This T cell receptor beta chain was recorded in a study of blood T cell repertoires in COVID-19. On the study more broadly: T cells, B-cell-depleted T cells, or PBMCs provided the cDNA or gDNA that served as material.

The CDR3 has 15 amino acids. CDR1 WNHNN and CDR2 SYGVQD come from the germline V gene (reference sequence). Trimming shortened V by 3 bases and J by 0 bases, and 9 bases separated the two germline ends. Assay: immunoSEQ multiplex PCR; the TCRdb copy retains only in-frame clones and omits some. The sample lists about 180,000 clones, roughly 80% occurring once. The sequence was collected from a human donor in a cohort sampled during active COVID-19. The chain recombines TRBV10-1 with TRBJ1-5; weak D call: TRBD1 (6 bases). The sequenced material came from peripheral blood. CDR3 sequence: CASSEGQYSNQPQHF. The CDR3 nucleotides are TGCGCCAGCAGTGAAGGACAGTATAGCAATCAGCCCCAGCATTTT.